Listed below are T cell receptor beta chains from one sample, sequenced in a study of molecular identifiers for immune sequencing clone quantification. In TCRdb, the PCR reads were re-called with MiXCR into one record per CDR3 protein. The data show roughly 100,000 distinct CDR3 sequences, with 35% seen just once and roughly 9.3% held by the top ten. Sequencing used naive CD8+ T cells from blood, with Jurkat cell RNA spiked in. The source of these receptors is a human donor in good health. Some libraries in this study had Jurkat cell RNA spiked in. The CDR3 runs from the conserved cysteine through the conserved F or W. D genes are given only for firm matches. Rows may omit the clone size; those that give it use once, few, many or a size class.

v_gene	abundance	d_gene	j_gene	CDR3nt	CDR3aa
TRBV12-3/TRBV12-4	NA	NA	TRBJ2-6	TGTGCCAGCAGCATTCTAGCTGGGGCCGACGTCCTGACTTTC	CASSILAGADVLTF
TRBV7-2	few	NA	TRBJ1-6	TGTGCCAGCACAGGAGGACAGTATAATTCACCCCTCCACTTT	CASTGGQYNSPLHF
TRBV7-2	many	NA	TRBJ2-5	TGTGCCAGCATCAAAGGAAGGGCCCAGTACTTC	CASIKGRAQYF
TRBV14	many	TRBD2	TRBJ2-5	TGTGCCAGCAGTTTATGGGGAGGGGAGACCCAGTACTTC	CASSLWGGETQYF
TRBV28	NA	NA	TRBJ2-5	TGTGCCAGCAGTTTTCTACCTGGAGGGGGCAACCGAGAGACCCAGTACTTC	CASSFLPGGGNRETQYF
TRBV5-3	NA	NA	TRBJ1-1	TGTGCCAGCAGCTTGCGGGGGGCGACTGATGCTTTCTTT	CASSLRGATDAFF
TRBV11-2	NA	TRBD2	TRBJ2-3	TGTGCCTGCAGCCTTGGGGGACTAGGTGGTACAGATACGCAGTATTTT	CACSLGGLGGTDTQYF
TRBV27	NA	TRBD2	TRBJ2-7	TGTGCCAGCAGTCAACTAGCGGGAGGGGGGGACGAGCAGTACTTC	CASSQLAGGGDEQYF
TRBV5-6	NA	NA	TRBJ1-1	TGTGCCAGCAACTTGTCGACTGAAGCTTTCTTT	CASNLSTEAFF
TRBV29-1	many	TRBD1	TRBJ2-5	TGCAGCGTTGGGTCCCAGGGGGACAAGGGCAAAGAGACCCAGTACTTC	CSVGSQGDKGKETQYF
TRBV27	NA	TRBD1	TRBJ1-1	TGTGCCAGCCAGGACAGGATGAACACTGAAGCTTTCTTT	CASQDRMNTEAFF
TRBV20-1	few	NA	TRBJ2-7	TGCAGTGCTAGAGGGGAGCGGATGAATTCCTACGAGCAGTACTTC	CSARGERMNSYEQYF
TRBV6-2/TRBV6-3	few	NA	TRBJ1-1	TGTGCCAGCAGTTATCAGATGAACACTGAAGCTTTCTTT	CASSYQMNTEAFF
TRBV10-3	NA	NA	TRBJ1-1	TGTGCCATCAGTGGAGGACCAAACACTGAAGCTTTCTTT	CAISGGPNTEAFF
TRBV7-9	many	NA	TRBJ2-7	TGTGCCAGCAGCTCGGGCAGTCGAGAGCAGTACTTC	CASSSGSREQYF
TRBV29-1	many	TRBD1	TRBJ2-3	TGCAGCGTTGGGACAGGGGGCATCGATACGCAGTATTTT	CSVGTGGIDTQYF
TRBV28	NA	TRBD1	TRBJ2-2	TGTGCCAGCAGAGAGACAGGGGGCCTCACCGGGGAGCTGTTTTTT	CASRETGGLTGELFF